This note documents a single TCR beta chain sequence. The antigen is undetermined. This sample stems from a study of cytomegalovirus exposure and HLA in healthy donors. The CDR3 has 17 amino acids. Germline lookup yields CDR1 SGHTA and CDR2 FQGNSA. V was shortened by 2 bases and J by 4 bases, with 20 bases between the two germline ends. General study findings and limits: The classifier was said to identify cytomegalovirus status with high specificity and sensitivity. Later on, an analysis showed TCR association rates differing by HLA locus, with DRB1 the most and HLA-C the fewest. Follow-up analysis seemed to connect common viral pathogens with several of the most significant clusters identified. The authors confirmed in vitro that a few CMV-associated chains were specific for CMV antigens.

PCR employed 60 Vbeta and 13 Jbeta primers. Measured with immunoSEQ multiplex PCR; TCRdb has only the in-frame clones, and not every one. The data contain hundreds of thousands of clones, 85% to 90% of them seen just once; the ten biggest clones take up about 1%. The rearrangement joins TRBV7-2 to TRBJ1-1; D is unresolved. Sequencing input: PBMCs. The clonotype originates from a young woman in good health and CMV-seronegative. CDR3 residues: CASSLIIWQQERTEAFF. CDR3 nucleotides: TGTGCCAGCAGCTTAATAATTTGGCAGCAGGAACGCACTGAAGCTTTCTTT. The full variable domain, completed using reference TRBV7-2 and TRBJ1-1, is GAGVSQSPSNKVTEKGKDVELRCDPISGHTALYWYRQSLGQGLEFLIYFQGNSAPDKSGLPSDRFSAERTGGSVSTLTIQRTQQEDSAVYLCASSLIIWQQERTEAFFGQGTRLTVV.